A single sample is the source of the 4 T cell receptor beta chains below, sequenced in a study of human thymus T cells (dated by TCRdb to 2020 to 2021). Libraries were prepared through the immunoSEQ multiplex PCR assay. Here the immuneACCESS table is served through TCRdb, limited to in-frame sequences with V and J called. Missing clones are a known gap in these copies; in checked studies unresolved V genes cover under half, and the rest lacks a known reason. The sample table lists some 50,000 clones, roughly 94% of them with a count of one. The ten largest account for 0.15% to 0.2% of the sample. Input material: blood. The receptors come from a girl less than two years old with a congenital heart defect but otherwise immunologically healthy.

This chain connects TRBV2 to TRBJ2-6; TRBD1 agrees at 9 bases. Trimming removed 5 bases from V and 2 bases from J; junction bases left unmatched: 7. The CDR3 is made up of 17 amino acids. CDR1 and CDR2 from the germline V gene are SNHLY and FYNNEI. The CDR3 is CASSLDRGAAGANVLTF. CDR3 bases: TGTGCCAGCAGTCTGGACAGGGGTGCGGCTGGGGCCAACGTCCTGACTTTC. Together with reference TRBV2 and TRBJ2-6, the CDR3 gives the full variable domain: EPEVTQTPSHQVTQMGQEVILRCVPISNHLYFYWYRQILGQKVEFLVSFYNNEISEKSEIFDDQFSVERPDGSNFTLKIRSTKLEDSAMYFCASSLDRGAAGANVLTFGAGSRLTVL.

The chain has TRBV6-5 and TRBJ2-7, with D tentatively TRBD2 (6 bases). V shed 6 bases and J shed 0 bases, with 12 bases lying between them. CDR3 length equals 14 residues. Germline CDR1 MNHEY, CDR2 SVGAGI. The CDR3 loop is CASRRRDFSYEQYF. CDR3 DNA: TGTGCCAGCAGACGCCGGGACTTCTCCTACGAGCAGTACTTC.

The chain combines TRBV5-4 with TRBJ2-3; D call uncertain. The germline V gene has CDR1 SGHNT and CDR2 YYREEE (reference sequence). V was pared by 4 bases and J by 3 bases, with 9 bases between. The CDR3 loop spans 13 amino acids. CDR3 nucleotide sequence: TGTGCCAGCAGCGTCGTGACTACAGATACGCAGTATTTT. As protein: CASSVVTTDTQYF.

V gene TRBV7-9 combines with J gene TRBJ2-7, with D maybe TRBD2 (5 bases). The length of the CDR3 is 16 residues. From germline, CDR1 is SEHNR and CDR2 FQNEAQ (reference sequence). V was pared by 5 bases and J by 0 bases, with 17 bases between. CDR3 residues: CASSPGRGSSSYEQYF. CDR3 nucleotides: TGTGCCAGCAGCCCTGGAAGAGGGTCGAGCTCCTACGAGCAGTACTTC.